The entry below describes one TCR beta chain. Its antigen has not been determined. Base-call qualities are not available, and no considerably larger clone is one nucleotide away. The method was the immunoSEQ multiplex PCR assay. What TCRdb holds here is the immuneACCESS table cut down to in-frame rearrangements. Part of the clones is not present; checked against another copy, under half of the missing clones reflect an unresolved V gene, and the others are unexplained. This sample is represented by some 120,000 clones; approximately 90% of them were singletons. Clones ranked in the top ten supply roughly 7.8% of the sample. This sample is drawn from a study of control samples from healthy donors and cancer patients (dated by TCRdb to about 2020). Cut back by 2 bases and 3 bases, the V and J ends lie 14 bases apart. Measured from the cysteine to the phenylalanine, the CDR3 is 16 residues long. Here the CDR3 DNA is all that survives: 48 bases in frame from base 1. In the germline V gene, CDR1 corresponds to KGHDR and CDR2 to SFDVKD.

The sequence links TRBV24-1 to TRBJ2-3; perhaps TRBD1 is the D gene, with 6 bases matching. Sequenced: blood. The TCR sequence derives from a man younger than 35 in good health. The DNA sequence is TGTGCCACCAGTGATTCACGGACAGAGGAGACAGATACGCAGTATTTT. Translated, this is CATSDSRTEETDTQYF.